This T cell receptor (beta chain) was obtained from a study of T-cell reconstitution after alpha-beta-depleted transplantation in children (dated by TCRdb to 2016 to 2018). Background on the whole study: Using TCR repertoire profiling, the study followed T-cell immune reconstitution in a quantitative way in children after TCRalphabeta/CD19-depleted allogeneic hematopoietic cell transplantation.

The library was obtained by PCR. Sequencing relied on an Illumina HiSeq 2500. To normalize quantification of the TCRbeta repertoire, the TCR libraries were built with molecular barcoding that relied on unique molecular identifiers. The public reads were reanalyzed by TCRdb: fastp trimming at Q25, MiXCR alignment, in-frame beta chains only. Every entry covers one CDR3 protein and lists the most common genes and DNA from its rows. The sample yields roughly 670,000 distinct CDR3 sequences; less than 15% were counted once. The ten largest account for 0.79% of the sample. The treatment or condition label for this specimen denotes: allogeneic hematopoietic cell transplantation with graft depleted of TCRalphabeta T cells and CD19 B cells. The transplant recipients were children given TCRalphabeta/CD19-depleted allogeneic hematopoietic cell grafts. This clonotype was observed many times. Its target antigen remains unknown. Base qualities are not at hand, and no much larger clone is one base apart.

Points the paper makes about the study in general: Over the following months the frequencies of hyperexpanded clones went down, and after one year T-cell counts and TCRbeta diversity were mostly credited to newly produced T cells. Apparently early alphabetaT-cell count recovery about two months after transplant reportedly relied on only several hundred rapidly expanded clones derived from non-depleted graft cells. In some patients, high TCRbeta diversity at day 60 was attributed to recipient T cells and intrathymic progenitors that had survived conditioning.

V and J are truncated by 6 bases and 5 bases respectively, leaving an intervening sequence of 20 bases. The germline V gene provides CDR1 SQVTM and CDR2 ANQGSEA. The CDR3 goes from the cysteine to the phenylalanine over 14 residues. Solely the CDR3 DNA is kept, with 42 bases framed from the first base. This TCR was sampled from a girl aged 2-15 years with congenital amegakaryocytic thrombocytopenia, due to receive a stem cell transplant. The V and J segments used are TRBV29-1 and TRBJ2-7, with TRBD1 perhaps the D gene, on 6 matching bases. This sample comprised PBMCs, obtained before TCRalphabeta/CD19-depleted stem cell transplant. The nucleotide sequence reads TGCAGCGTCGAATTTACAGGGATAAGCGACGAGCAGTACTTC. Protein translation: CSVEFTGISDEQYF.